These 20 T cell receptor beta chains originate from one sample sequenced in a study of shared clonotypes between healthy human individuals (dated by TCRdb to about 2020). Library creation used the immunoSEQ multiplex PCR assay. In its TCRdb copy, this immuneACCESS table keeps in-frame sequences only and misses some clones. Where compared with another copy, unresolved V genes explain less than half of these, and the others have no known cause. The sample table lists millions of clones, 85% to 95% of them with a count of one. The ten largest clones add up to roughly 1% of the sample. CD8 naive samples were obtained by positive selection for CCR7 among CD45RO-negative cells, yielding a CD45RA+CCR7+ population from which TemRA cells were excluded. Sequenced sample: naive CD8+ T cells sorted from blood. The sample's cell subset or site label, decoded: CD45RA+CCR7+. These TCRs come from a man between 18 and 35 years old in good health.

The chain links TRBV7-9 to TRBJ2-3, with TRBD1 matching 7 bases. The V and J ends lost 6 bases and 2 bases, in that order; junction bases with no gene match: 8. The CDR3 is 15 amino acids. Germline-derived CDR1 and CDR2 are SEHNR and FQNEAQ (reference sequence). CDR3 protein: CASRPRDSNTDTQYF. CDR3 bases: TGTGCCAGCAGACCTAGGGACAGTAACACAGATACGCAGTATTTT. The whole variable domain, filled in from reference TRBV7-9 and TRBJ2-3, reads DTGVSQNPRHKITKRGQNVTFRCDPISEHNRLYWYRQTLGQGPEFLTYFQNEAQLEKSRLLSDRFSAERPKGSFSTLEIQRTEQGDSAMYLCASRPRDSNTDTQYFGPGTRLTVL.

As concerns this clone: The same CDR3 arises from other DNA sequences in this sample as well. The V call is TRBV6-5, the J call TRBJ2-7, with D maybe TRBD2 (6 bases). The CDR3 runs to 13 residues. Germline CDR1 and CDR2: MNHEY and SVGAGI. Trimming removed 2 bases at V and 6 bases at J, with 11 bases between. The CDR3 here is CASSYGEGGEQYF. CDR3 sequence (DNA): TGTGCCAGCAGTTACGGAGAGGGAGGCGAGCAGTACTTC.

This chain joins TRBV11-2 and TRBJ1-1; D unclear. This CDR3 has 14 amino acids. CDR1 is SGHAT, CDR2 FQNNGV, per germline. V dropped 8 bases and J dropped 8 bases, with 21 bases sitting between them. CDR3 sequence (DNA): TGTGCCAGCGGATATCATGAGGGCGCTTTAGAAGCTTTCTTT. Protein: CASGYHEGALEAFF.

The chain employs TRBV5-6 and TRBJ2-2; TRBD2 matches 14 bases. The trim removed 4 bases at V and 4 bases at J, leaving 9 bases unmatched. The CDR3 has 18 amino acids. Germline CDR1 SGHDT, CDR2 YYEEEE. The CDR3 is CASSLPGLAGEGTGELFF. The CDR3 bases are TGTGCCAGCAGCCTCCCGGGACTAGCGGGAGAAGGCACCGGGGAGCTGTTTTTT.

The chain employs TRBV19 and TRBJ2-2; D ambiguous. Looked up from germline, CDR1 is LNHDA and CDR2 is SQIVND (reference sequence). The germline V and J ends were trimmed by 2 bases and 1 base, with 8 bases remaining between them. The CDR3 is 15 residues long. CDR3 bases: TGTGCCAGTAGTATAAACTCGTTGAACACCGGGGAGCTGTTTTTT. It yields the protein CASSINSLNTGELFF.

This clone was recorded only once. The CDR3 is CASSLSGWGTYEQYF. CDR3 DNA: TGTGCCAGCAGTTTATCTGGGTGGGGAACCTACGAGCAGTACTTC. The gene calls are TRBV27 and TRBJ2-7; D not certain. The germline CDR1 and CDR2 sequences are MNHEY and SMNVEV (reference sequence). V lost 0 bases, J lost 2 bases, and 11 bases lay in between. There are 15 residues in the CDR3.

As to this clone: The identical CDR3 is also encoded by other nucleotide sequences in the sample. V gene TRBV29-1 combines with J gene TRBJ2-1; a weak D match, TRBD1 (6 bases). The CDR3 length is 14 residues. Per germline, CDR1 SQVTM and CDR2 ANQGSEA. V was shortened by 3 bases and J by 0 bases, with 9 bases between the two germline ends. In DNA form, the CDR3 reads TGCAGCGTTGATGGGGGCAGCTCCTACAATGAGCAGTTCTTC. Its translation: CSVDGGSSYNEQFF.

J is TRBJ2-2 and V is TRBV7-9; D remains unclear. Trimming shortened V by 7 bases and J by 0 bases, and 12 bases separated the two germline ends. From germline, CDR1 is SEHNR and CDR2 FQNEAQ (reference sequence). The CDR3 runs to 15 residues. CDR3 in amino acids: CASTTKETNTGELFF. The CDR3 DNA follows: TGTGCCAGCACCACAAAAGAAACGAACACCGGGGAGCTGTTTTTT.

This rearrangement joins TRBV29-1 to TRBJ2-3; a weak D match, TRBD2 (5 bases). Germline CDR1 and CDR2: SQVTM and ANQGSEA. The CDR3 spans 17 residues. The V and J ends lost 0 bases and 1 base respectively, with 17 bases between them. CDR3 amino acids: CSVEDLRIAWGTDTQYF. CDR3 nucleotide sequence: TGCAGCGTTGAAGATCTTCGAATAGCGTGGGGCACAGATACGCAGTATTTT.

Concerning this clone itself: The sample contains more than one DNA sequence encoding this CDR3. The rearrangement uses TRBV19 and TRBJ2-7; 7 nucleotides line up with TRBD2. The CDR3 runs to 13 residues. V lost 6 bases and J lost 2; bases outside the gene matches: 4. Germline CDR1 reads LNHDA; CDR2 reads SQIVND (reference sequence). The CDR3 DNA reads as TGTGCCAGTAGCCCGGGACTAACCTACGAGCAGTACTTC. Its translation is CASSPGLTYEQYF.

The chain uses TRBV27 and TRBJ2-1, with 9 bases matching TRBD2. Trimming at V came to 1 base and at J to 5 bases, leaving 9 bases not matched to a gene. The CDR3 consists of 17 residues. Germline V gene sequence: CDR1 MNHEY, CDR2 SMNVEV (reference sequence). DNA of the CDR3: TGTGCCAGCAGTTTATTAAACAGCGGGGGGCCGGACAATGAGCAGTTCTTC. Protein: CASSLLNSGGPDNEQFF.

This chain joins TRBV7-6 and TRBJ2-3; D gene ambiguous. Per germline, CDR1 SGHVS and CDR2 FNYEAQ. The CDR3 spans 15 residues. Deletions cut 5 bases from V and 0 bases from J, with 12 bases between. CDR3 in amino acids: CASSPSPASTDTQYF. CDR3 in DNA: TGTGCCAGCAGCCCAAGTCCAGCTAGCACAGATACGCAGTATTTT.

The rearrangement joins TRBV5-8 to TRBJ2-3; D possibly matches TRBD1 or TRBD2 (5 bases each). CDR1 is SGHTS and CDR2 is YDEGEE in the germline V gene. Trimming cost V 4 bases and J 0 bases, with 18 bases left between them. The CDR3 totals 17 residues. CDR3 loop: CASSEHPGTPSTDTQYF. In nucleotides, the CDR3 is TGTGCCAGCAGCGAACACCCGGGGACCCCTAGCACAGATACGCAGTATTTT.

V is TRBV11-2 and J is TRBJ2-1; TRBD2 matches 7 bases. The CDR3 length is 16 residues. V was clipped by 4 bases and J by 8 bases; unmatched bases: 14. CDR1 SGHAT and CDR2 FQNNGV come from the germline V gene. CDR3 in amino acids: CASSSAGEGIRDEQFF. CDR3 coding DNA: TGTGCCAGCAGCTCCGCCGGGGAGGGTATTAGGGATGAGCAGTTCTTC. Filled out from reference TRBV11-2 and TRBJ2-1, the complete variable domain reads EAGVAQSPRYKIIEKRQSVAFWCNPISGHATLYWYQQILGQGPKLLIQFQNNGVVDDSQLPKDRFSAERLKGVDSTLKIQPAKLEDSAVYLCASSSAGEGIRDEQFFGPGTRLTVL.

The chain has TRBV11-2 and TRBJ1-5, with D possibly being TRBD1 (6 bases). Looked up from germline, CDR1 is SGHAT and CDR2 is FQNNGV. CDR3 length: 14 amino acids. V lost 5 bases to trimming and J lost 3 bases, with 11 bases between them. The CDR3 region has the DNA TGTGCCAGCAGCCTACAGGGCTTCAATCAGCCCCAGCATTTT. As protein: CASSLQGFNQPQHF.

This sequence joins TRBV6-1 and TRBJ1-6; D unclear. The CDR3 is 16 residues long. V was pared by 2 bases and J by 10 bases, with 18 bases between. CDR1 is MNHNS and CDR2 is SASEGT in the germline V gene. The CDR3 DNA is TGTGCCAGCAGTGAAAGTCCGGGAGGAGTAAGCTCACCCCTCCACTTT. Its protein is CASSESPGGVSSPLHF.

The chain joins TRBV11-2 to TRBJ1-1; maybe TRBD1 (5 bases). CDR3 length: 13 residues. The V gene's germline CDR1 is SGHAT and CDR2 FQNNGV. Trimming left V 1 base short and J 13 bases short, with 16 bases between. The CDR3 is CASSLVLAQGIFF. Written as DNA, the CDR3 is TGTGCCAGCAGCTTAGTTTTAGCCCAGGGTATTTTCTTT.

The chain joins TRBV5-1 to TRBJ1-3; a weak D match, TRBD1 (5 bases). Germline CDR1 reads SGHRS; CDR2 reads YFSETQ. V was clipped by 0 bases and J by 2 bases, with 15 bases between them. The CDR3 loop spans 17 amino acids. The CDR3 is CASSLVSGIAAGNTIYF. CDR3 coding DNA: TGCGCCAGCAGCTTGGTTTCAGGGATCGCAGCTGGAAACACCATATATTTT.

The V and J genes are TRBV9 and TRBJ1-2, with D uncertain. The CDR3 loop spans 14 amino acids. CDR1 is SGDLS and CDR2 is YYNGEE in the germline V gene. Between the trimmed V and J ends, which lost 1 base and 4 bases, there was a span of 11 bases. The CDR3 loop is CASSVSSFGYGYTF. CDR3 sequence (DNA): TGTGCCAGCAGCGTATCCTCATTCGGCTATGGCTACACCTTC.

Notes on this clone: Other DNA sequences in the sample encode the same CDR3. V gene TRBV27 combines with J gene TRBJ1-1; 10 bases fit TRBD1. The trim removed 5 bases at V and 2 bases at J, leaving 5 bases unmatched. The CDR3 is 15 amino acids. Germline-derived CDR1 and CDR2 are MNHEY and SMNVEV (reference sequence). The CDR3 DNA reads as TGTGCCAGCAGTCCACGGGACAGGGGAAACACTGAAGCTTTCTTT. It is translated as CASSPRDRGNTEAFF.